This T cell receptor beta chain was retrieved from a study of T cell changes during pregnancy in multiple sclerosis. CDR3 size: 16 residues. CDR1 SGHRS and CDR2 YFSETQ come from the germline V gene. V shed 4 bases, J shed 3 bases, and the junction held 7 bases outside the gene matches. Generated by immunoSEQ multiplex PCR, the TCRdb table keeps only in-frame clones and is missing some. Of 30,000 to 45,000 clones listed, over 75% were seen once; the top ten hold 0.9% to 1.5%. The sample in question was CD4+ T cells from peripheral blood mononuclear cells, obtained before pregnancy. This sequence was found in a female donor with multiple sclerosis, enrolled in a pregnancy study. This chain uses TRBV5-1 with TRBJ2-6, with 7 nucleotides matching TRBD1. The CDR3 DNA is TGCGCCAGCAGCGAAGGGGGCGCGGGTGGGGCCAACGTCCTGACTTTC. It codes for CASSEGGAGGANVLTF.